Here is one T cell receptor beta chain with its context. This CDR3 has 14 residues. The V and J ends lost 3 bases and 1 base respectively, with 10 bases between them. CDR1 is DFQATT and CDR2 is SNEGSKA in the germline V gene (reference sequence). The repertoire was sequenced with immunoSEQ multiplex PCR; TCRdb's copy has only in-frame clones and lacks some. The sample records hundreds of thousands of clones, less than 90% being singletons. This sample was taken from a study of blood T cell repertoires in COVID-19. A Seattle source enrolled patients during active infection and followed them longitudinally.

The source is a woman aged 55-69 years with COVID-19, enrolled during active disease. The V call is TRBV20-1, the J call TRBJ2-1; D is uncertain. Source material: peripheral blood. The CDR3 DNA follows: TGCAGTGCTAGTGTCAGGAAATCCTACAATGAGCAGTTCTTC. Protein sequence: CSASVRKSYNEQFF.